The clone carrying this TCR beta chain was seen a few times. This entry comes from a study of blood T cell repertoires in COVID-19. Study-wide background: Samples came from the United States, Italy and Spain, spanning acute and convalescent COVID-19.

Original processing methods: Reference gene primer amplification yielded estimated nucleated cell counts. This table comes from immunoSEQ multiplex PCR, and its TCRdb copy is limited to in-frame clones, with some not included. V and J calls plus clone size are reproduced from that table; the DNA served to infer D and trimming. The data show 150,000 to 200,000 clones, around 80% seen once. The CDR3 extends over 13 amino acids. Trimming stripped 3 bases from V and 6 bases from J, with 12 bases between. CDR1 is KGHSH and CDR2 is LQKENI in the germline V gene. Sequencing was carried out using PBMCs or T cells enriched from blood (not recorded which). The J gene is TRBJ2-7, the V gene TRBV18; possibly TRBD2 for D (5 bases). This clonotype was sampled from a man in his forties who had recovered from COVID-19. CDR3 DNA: TGTGCCAGCTCACCGGGGAGTGATAGCGAGCAGTACGTC. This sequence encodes CASSPGSDSEQYV.